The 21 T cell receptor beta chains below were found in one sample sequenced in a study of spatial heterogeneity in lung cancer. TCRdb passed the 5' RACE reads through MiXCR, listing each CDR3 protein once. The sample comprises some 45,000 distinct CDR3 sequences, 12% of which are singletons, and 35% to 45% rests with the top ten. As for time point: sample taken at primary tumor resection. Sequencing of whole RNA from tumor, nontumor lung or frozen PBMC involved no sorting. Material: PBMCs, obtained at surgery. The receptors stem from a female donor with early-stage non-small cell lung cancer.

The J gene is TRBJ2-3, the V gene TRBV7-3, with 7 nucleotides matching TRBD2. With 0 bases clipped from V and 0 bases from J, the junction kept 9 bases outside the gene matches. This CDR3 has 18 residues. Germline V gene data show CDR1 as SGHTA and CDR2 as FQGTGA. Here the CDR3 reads CASSLTAGGGGSTDTQYF. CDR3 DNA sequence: TGTGCCAGCAGCTTAACTGCTGGGGGGGGGGGGAGCACAGATACGCAGTATTTT.

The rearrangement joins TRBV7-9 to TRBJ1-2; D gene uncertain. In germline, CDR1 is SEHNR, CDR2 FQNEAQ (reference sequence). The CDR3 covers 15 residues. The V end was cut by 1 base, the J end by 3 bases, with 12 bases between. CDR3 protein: CASSLGGENHYGYTF. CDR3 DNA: TGTGCCAGCAGCTTAGGGGGAGAGAACCACTATGGCTACACCTTC.

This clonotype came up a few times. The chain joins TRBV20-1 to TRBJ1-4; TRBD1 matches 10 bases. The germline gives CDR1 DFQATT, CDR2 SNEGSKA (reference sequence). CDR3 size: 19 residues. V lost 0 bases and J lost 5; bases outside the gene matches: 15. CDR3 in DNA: TGCAGTGCTAGAGACTCGAGACAGGGGGCCTTATTGCTGAATGAAAAACTGTTTTTT. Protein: CSARDSRQGALLLNEKLFF.

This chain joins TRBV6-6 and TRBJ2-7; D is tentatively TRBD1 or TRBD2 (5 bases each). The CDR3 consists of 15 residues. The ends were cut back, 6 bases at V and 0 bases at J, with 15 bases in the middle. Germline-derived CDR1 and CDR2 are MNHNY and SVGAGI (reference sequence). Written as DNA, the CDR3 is TGTGCCAGCAGCCTGGAATCGGGACCCTCCTACGAGCAGTACTTC. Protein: CASSLESGPSYEQYF.

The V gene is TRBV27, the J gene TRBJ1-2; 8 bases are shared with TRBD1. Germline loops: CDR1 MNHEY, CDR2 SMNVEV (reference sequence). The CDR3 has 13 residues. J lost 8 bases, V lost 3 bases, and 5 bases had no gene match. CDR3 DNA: TGTGCCAGCAGTTTGGGCAGGGGGCTAGGCTACACCTTC. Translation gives CASSLGRGLGYTF.

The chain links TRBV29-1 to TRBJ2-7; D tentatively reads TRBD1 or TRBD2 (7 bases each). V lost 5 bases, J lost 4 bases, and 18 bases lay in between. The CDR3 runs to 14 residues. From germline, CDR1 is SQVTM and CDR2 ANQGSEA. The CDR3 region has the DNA TGCAGCGTTTCCCCAGGGGGGGTTGATTACGAGCAGTACTTC. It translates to CSVSPGGVDYEQYF.

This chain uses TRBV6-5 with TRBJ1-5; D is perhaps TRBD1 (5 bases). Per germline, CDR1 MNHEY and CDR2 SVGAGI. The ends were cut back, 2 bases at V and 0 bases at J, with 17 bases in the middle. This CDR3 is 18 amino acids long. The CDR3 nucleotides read TGTGCCAGCAGTTACGGTGGCCGAGGGGCCTATAGCAATCAGCCCCAGCATTTT. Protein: CASSYGGRGAYSNQPQHF.

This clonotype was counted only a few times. The CDR3, as DNA: TGTGCCAGCAGTGAAGTGGGTGGTAGCGGCTCCGAGCAGTACTTC. This translates into CASSEVGGSGSEQYF. This chain connects TRBV2 to TRBJ2-7, with D maybe TRBD2 (6 bases). This CDR3 is 15 amino acids long. CDR1 SNHLY and CDR2 FYNNEI come from the germline V gene. Trimming removed 1 base at V and 6 bases at J, with 16 bases between.

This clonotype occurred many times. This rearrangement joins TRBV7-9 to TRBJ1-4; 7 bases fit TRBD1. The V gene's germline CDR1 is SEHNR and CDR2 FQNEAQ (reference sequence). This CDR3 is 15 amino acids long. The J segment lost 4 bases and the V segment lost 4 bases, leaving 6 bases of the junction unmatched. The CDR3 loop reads CASSYSDRINEKLFF. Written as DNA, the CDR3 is TGTGCCAGCAGCTATTCGGACAGGATTAATGAAAAACTGTTTTTT.

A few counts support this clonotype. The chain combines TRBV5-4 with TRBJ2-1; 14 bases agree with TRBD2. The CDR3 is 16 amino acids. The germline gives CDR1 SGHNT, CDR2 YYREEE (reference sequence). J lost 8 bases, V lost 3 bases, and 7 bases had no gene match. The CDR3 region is CASSSETSGGAYEQFF. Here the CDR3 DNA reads TGTGCCAGCAGCTCGGAGACTAGCGGGGGGGCCTATGAGCAGTTCTTC.

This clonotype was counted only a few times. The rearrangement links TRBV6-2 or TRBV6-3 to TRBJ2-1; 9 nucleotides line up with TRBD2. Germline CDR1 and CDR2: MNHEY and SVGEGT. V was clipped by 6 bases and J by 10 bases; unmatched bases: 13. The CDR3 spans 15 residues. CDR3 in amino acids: CASSPSGTSSYEQFF. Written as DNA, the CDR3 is TGTGCCAGCAGCCCCTCCGGGACTAGCTCTTACGAGCAGTTCTTC.

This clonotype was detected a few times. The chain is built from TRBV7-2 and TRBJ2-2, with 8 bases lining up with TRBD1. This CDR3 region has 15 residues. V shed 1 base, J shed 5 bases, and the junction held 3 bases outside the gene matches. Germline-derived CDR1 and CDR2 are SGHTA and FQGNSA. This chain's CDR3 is CASSLGDRRTGELFF. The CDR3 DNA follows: TGTGCCAGCAGCTTAGGGGACAGGAGAACCGGGGAGCTGTTTTTT. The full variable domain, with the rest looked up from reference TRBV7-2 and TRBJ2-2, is GAGVSQSPSNKVTEKGKDVELRCDPISGHTALYWYRQSLGQGLEFLIYFQGNSAPDKSGLPSDRFSAERTGGSVSTLTIQRTQQEDSAVYLCASSLGDRRTGELFFGEGSRLTVL.

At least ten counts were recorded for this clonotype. The CDR3 DNA is TGTGCCAGCAGCCCGGACGGCTCCTATAATTCACCCCTCCACTTT. This translates into CASSPDGSYNSPLHF. The rearrangement links TRBV7-9 to TRBJ1-6, with D unresolved. Trimming removed 5 bases from V and 0 bases from J, with 8 bases in between. The CDR3 has 15 residues. CDR1 and CDR2 (germline): SEHNR, FQNEAQ (reference sequence).

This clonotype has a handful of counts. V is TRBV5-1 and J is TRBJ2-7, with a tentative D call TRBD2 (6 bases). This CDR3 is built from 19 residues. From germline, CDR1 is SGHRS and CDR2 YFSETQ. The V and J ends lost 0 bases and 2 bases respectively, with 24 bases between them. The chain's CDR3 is CASSLAPFAPRGMAYEQYF. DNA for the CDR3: TGCGCCAGCAGCTTGGCCCCCTTTGCCCCTCGGGGGATGGCCTACGAGCAGTACTTC.

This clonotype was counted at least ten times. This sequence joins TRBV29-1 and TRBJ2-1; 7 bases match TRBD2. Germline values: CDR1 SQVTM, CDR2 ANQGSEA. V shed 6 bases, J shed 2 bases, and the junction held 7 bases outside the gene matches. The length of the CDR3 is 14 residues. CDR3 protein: CSVAPGGAYNEQFF. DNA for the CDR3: TGCAGCGTCGCTCCTGGGGGGGCCTACAATGAGCAGTTCTTC.

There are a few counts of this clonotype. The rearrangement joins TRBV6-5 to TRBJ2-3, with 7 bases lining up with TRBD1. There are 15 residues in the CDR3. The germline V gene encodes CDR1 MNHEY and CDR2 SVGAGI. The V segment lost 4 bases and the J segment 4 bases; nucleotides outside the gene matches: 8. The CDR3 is CASSSIQGMADTQYF. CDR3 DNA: TGTGCCAGCAGTTCTATACAGGGGATGGCAGATACGCAGTATTTT.

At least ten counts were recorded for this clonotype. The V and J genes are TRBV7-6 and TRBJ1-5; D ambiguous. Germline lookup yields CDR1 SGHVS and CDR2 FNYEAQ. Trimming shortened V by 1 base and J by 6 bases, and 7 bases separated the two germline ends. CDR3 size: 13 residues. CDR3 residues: CASSLGIGQPQHF. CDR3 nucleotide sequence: TGTGCCAGCAGCTTAGGGATCGGTCAGCCCCAGCATTTT.

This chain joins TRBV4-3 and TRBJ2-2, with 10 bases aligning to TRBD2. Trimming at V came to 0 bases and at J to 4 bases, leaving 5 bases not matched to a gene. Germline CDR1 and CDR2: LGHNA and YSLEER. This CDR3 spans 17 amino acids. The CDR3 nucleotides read TGCGCCAGCAGCCAAGATTGGCTAGCGGGGGTCACCGGGGAGCTGTTTTTT. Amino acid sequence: CASSQDWLAGVTGELFF.

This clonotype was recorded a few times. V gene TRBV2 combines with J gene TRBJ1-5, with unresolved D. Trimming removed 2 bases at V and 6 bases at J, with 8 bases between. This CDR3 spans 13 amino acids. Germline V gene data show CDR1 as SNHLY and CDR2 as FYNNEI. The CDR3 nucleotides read TGTGCCAGCAGTGAAATGAAGGGTCAGCCCCAGCATTTT. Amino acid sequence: CASSEMKGQPQHF.

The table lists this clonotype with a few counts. In nucleotides, the CDR3 is TGTGCCAGCGGACCGCAATCCGGGACGGTTAGCTCTGGAAACACCATATATTTT. Protein product: CASGPQSGTVSSGNTIYF. This sequence joins TRBV7-6 and TRBJ1-3, with a tentative D call TRBD1 (5 bases). This CDR3 comprises 18 residues. Germline-derived CDR1 and CDR2 are SGHVS and FNYEAQ. Trimming took 8 bases from V and 0 from J, leaving 23 bases between them.

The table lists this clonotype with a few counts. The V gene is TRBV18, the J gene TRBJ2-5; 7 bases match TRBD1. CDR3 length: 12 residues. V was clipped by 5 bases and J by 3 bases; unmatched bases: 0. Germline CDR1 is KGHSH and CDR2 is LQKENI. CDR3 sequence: CASSDREETQYF. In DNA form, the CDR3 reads TGTGCCAGCTCAGACAGGGAAGAGACCCAGTACTTC.